Each of the 26 T cell receptor beta chains below was sequenced from the same sample in a study of blood T cell repertoires in COVID-19. Sequencing used immunoSEQ multiplex PCR; TCRdb keeps in-frame clones, though not all of them. Counted here are approximately 210,000 clones, under 90% occurring once; the ten biggest clones make up about 3.2%. Sequenced sample: PBMCs or T cells enriched from blood (not recorded which). The receptors were gathered from a woman between 55 and 75 years old who had recovered from COVID-19.

The chain links TRBV14 to TRBJ2-2, with D tentatively TRBD1 (5 bases). The germline V gene encodes CDR1 SGHDN and CDR2 FVKESK. This CDR3 has 16 residues. V was clipped by 0 bases and J by 4 bases, with 12 bases between them. CDR3 nucleotides: TGTGCCAGCAGCCAAGATTTAGTCAGGGTCACCGGGGAGCTGTTTTTT. This encodes CASSQDLVRVTGELFF.

The V call is TRBV11-2, the J call TRBJ1-4; D is unclear. The V end lost 5 bases, the J end lost 9 bases, and 16 bases lay between the germline ends. CDR1 and CDR2 (germline): SGHAT, FQNNGV. The CDR3 extends over 14 amino acids. The CDR3 DNA is TGTGCCAGCAGCCAAAGGGAGGATATGAAAAAACTGTTTTTT. Translation: CASSQREDMKKLFF.

J is TRBJ1-3 and V is TRBV5-8; D might be TRBD1 (6 bases). The CDR3 runs to 16 residues. Germline V gives CDR1 SGHTS, CDR2 YDEGEE. V shed 2 bases and J shed 0 bases, with 12 bases lying between them. CDR3 residues: CASSLHREPSGNTIYF. DNA for the CDR3: TGTGCCAGCAGCTTACACAGGGAACCCTCTGGAAACACCATATATTTT.

This rearrangement joins TRBV2 to TRBJ2-3; D unclear. Germline CDR1 is SNHLY and CDR2 is FYNNEI. CDR3 length: 12 residues. Trimming left V 5 bases short and J 6 bases short, with 9 bases between. CDR3 amino acids: CASSFTGDTQYF. CDR3 DNA: TGTGCCAGCAGTTTTACCGGGGATACGCAGTATTTT.

The chain carries TRBV6-5 and TRBJ1-2; D is unresolved. Deletions cut 8 bases from V and 4 bases from J, with 8 bases between. Germline CDR1 is MNHEY and CDR2 is SVGAGI. The CDR3 spans 11 residues. As DNA, the CDR3 is TGTGCCAGCGGAGGGCGCTATGGCTACACCTTC. Translation: CASGGRYGYTF.

This chain joins TRBV19 and TRBJ2-7, with D tentatively TRBD2 (6 bases). The CDR3 contains 12 residues. Germline lookup yields CDR1 LNHDA and CDR2 SQIVND (reference sequence). The V and J ends lost 3 bases and 6 bases respectively, with 9 bases between them. CDR3 sequence: CASSIPGGEQYF. The CDR3 nucleotides are TGTGCCAGTAGTATTCCCGGGGGCGAGCAGTACTTC.

This clone was picked up a small number of times. This rearrangement joins TRBV29-1 to TRBJ1-4; 7 bases agree with TRBD1. Looked up from germline, CDR1 is SQVTM and CDR2 is ANQGSEA. V lost 5 bases, J lost 2 bases, and 5 bases stayed unmatched. The CDR3 extends over 14 amino acids. CDR3 sequence reads: CSVLSDRTNEKLFF. For the CDR3, the DNA is TGCAGCGTTCTCTCGGACAGGACTAATGAAAAACTGTTTTTT.

This sequence joins TRBV6-6 and TRBJ2-2; TRBD2 aligns across 8 bases. With V trimmed by 1 base and J by 4 bases, 5 bases remained unmatched. There are 16 residues in the CDR3. Germline lookup yields CDR1 MNHNY and CDR2 SVGAGI (reference sequence). Here the CDR3 DNA reads TGTGCCAGCAGTTACTTCGGGGGGGTGGTCACCGGGGAGCTGTTTTTT. Encoded protein: CASSYFGGVVTGELFF.

This clone was detected once. The V and J genes are TRBV15 and TRBJ1-5; no clear D. This CDR3 has 15 residues. CDR1 and CDR2 (germline): LNHNV, YYDKDF (reference sequence). The V gene lost 2 bases and the J gene lost 0 bases, with 8 bases spanning the gap. In DNA, the CDR3 is TGTGCCACCAGCAGACAAGCTTATAGCAATCAGCCCCAGCATTTT. It codes for CATSRQAYSNQPQHF.

J is TRBJ1-2 and V is TRBV15, with D perhaps TRBD1 (6 bases). CDR1 and CDR2 (germline): LNHNV, YYDKDF (reference sequence). The length of the CDR3 is 12 residues. V gave up 1 base and J gave up 6 bases, with 6 bases separating them. The CDR3 is CATSRAGDGYTF. CDR3 in DNA: TGTGCCACCAGCAGAGCAGGGGATGGCTACACCTTC.

This sequence joins TRBV6-2 or TRBV6-3 and TRBJ1-6; D unclear. From germline, CDR1 is MNHEY and CDR2 SVGEGT. This CDR3 region has 14 residues. Trimming shortened V by 6 bases and J by 3 bases, and 9 bases separated the two germline ends. The CDR3 sequence: CASSSGNYNSPLHF. The CDR3 region has the DNA TGTGCCAGCAGCTCGGGAAACTATAATTCACCCCTCCACTTT.

The V call is TRBV5-1, the J call TRBJ2-2; D ambiguous. CDR1 is SGHRS and CDR2 is YFSETQ in the germline V gene. CDR3 length equals 13 residues. V lost 6 bases and J lost 5, with 11 bases in between. The CDR3 coding sequence is TGCGCCAGCACCTTTCGAGTTACCGGGGAGCTGTTTTTT. Translating gives CASTFRVTGELFF.

This clone has only one observation. The V gene is TRBV11-2, the J gene TRBJ2-5, with D perhaps TRBD2 (5 bases). Trimming took 1 base from V and 7 from J, leaving 13 bases between them. The germline CDR1 and CDR2 sequences are SGHAT and FQNNGV. CDR3 length: 14 residues. The CDR3, as DNA: TGTGCCAGCAGCTTAGGCGGACTGGGGAGGACCCAGTACTTC. Amino acid sequence: CASSLGGLGRTQYF.

The V and J genes are TRBV5-4 and TRBJ2-2; D gene uncertain. This CDR3 is 17 amino acids long. Looked up from germline, CDR1 is SGHNT and CDR2 is YYREEE (reference sequence). Trimming pared 0 bases from V and 8 bases from J, leaving 20 bases between. CDR3 in DNA: TGTGCCAGCAGCTTGGATCAAGCCCGTAGTATCACGGGGGAGCTGTTTTTT. Translated, it gives CASSLDQARSITGELFF.

The gene calls are TRBV5-4 and TRBJ2-1; 9 bases align to TRBD2. This CDR3 is built from 16 residues. Germline trimming cut 2 bases from V and 4 bases from J; bases unmatched to any gene: 7. Germline V lookup: CDR1 SGHNT, CDR2 YYREEE (reference sequence). The DNA of the CDR3 is TGTGCCAGCAGCTTCGGGGCGGGGGGGACTTACAATGAGCAGTTCTTC. It translates to CASSFGAGGTYNEQFF.

The gene calls are TRBV4-3 and TRBJ1-1; 8 nucleotides agree with TRBD1. J lost 3 bases, V lost 3 bases, and 0 bases had no gene match. The CDR3 runs 13 residues. Per the germline V gene, CDR1 is LGHNA and CDR2 is YSLEER. Here the CDR3 DNA reads TGCGCCAGCAGCCAGACAGGGGACACTGAAGCTTTCTTT. Translation: CASSQTGDTEAFF.

V gene TRBV3-1 (or the pseudogene TRBV3-2) combines with J gene TRBJ1-1; TRBD1 matches 7 bases. The junction had 17 bases not matched to a gene; V was cut back by 3 bases and J by 7 bases. Germline V CDR1 and CDR2: LGHDT, YNNKEL (reference sequence). The CDR3 totals 17 residues. CDR3 residues: CASSQGLPGQSIYEAFF. In nucleotides, the CDR3 is TGTGCCAGCAGCCAGGGTTTACCGGGACAGTCGATTTATGAAGCTTTCTTT.

The chain recombines TRBV5-1 with TRBJ2-3, with D maybe TRBD2 (5 bases). The V end was cut by 8 bases, the J end by 5 bases, with 9 bases between. There are 11 residues in the CDR3. In germline, CDR1 is SGHRS, CDR2 YFSETQ. This CDR3 reads CASWAGDTQYF. CDR3 nucleotides: TGCGCCAGTTGGGCGGGAGATACGCAGTATTTT.

This clone has just a few counts. V usage is TRBV13 and J usage is TRBJ2-3, with D maybe TRBD2 (6 bases). There are 17 residues in the CDR3. Trimming removed 0 bases at V and 0 bases at J, with 13 bases between. CDR1 is PRHDT and CDR2 is FYEKMQ in the germline V gene (reference sequence). The CDR3 reads CASSLGRGGVSTDTQYF. For the CDR3, the DNA is TGTGCCAGCAGCTTAGGCCGGGGCGGGGTAAGCACAGATACGCAGTATTTT.

This sequence joins TRBV5-6 and TRBJ2-5, with a weak D call TRBD1 (6 bases). Per germline, CDR1 SGHDT and CDR2 YYEEEE. There are 14 residues in the CDR3. The V end was cut by 4 bases, the J end by 5 bases, with 15 bases between. The CDR3 is CASSPGWGHETQYF. The CDR3 DNA follows: TGTGCCAGCAGCCCTGGATGGGGGCACGAGACCCAGTACTTC.

The V gene is TRBV7-2, the J gene TRBJ2-2, with 7 bases identical to TRBD1. Germline V lookup: CDR1 SGHTA, CDR2 FQGNSA. The CDR3 length is 15 residues. With 3 bases clipped from V and 0 bases from J, the junction kept 1 base outside the gene matches. CDR3 sequence reads: CASSFQGANTGELFF. In DNA, the CDR3 is TGTGCCAGCAGCTTTCAGGGGGCGAACACCGGGGAGCTGTTTTTT. The complete variable domain, with remaining parts taken from reference TRBV7-2 and TRBJ2-2, reads GAGVSQSPSNKVTEKGKDVELRCDPISGHTALYWYRQSLGQGLEFLIYFQGNSAPDKSGLPSDRFSAERTGGSVSTLTIQRTQQEDSAVYLCASSFQGANTGELFFGEGSRLTVL.

The CDR3 region has the DNA TGCGCCAGCAGCCAAGAGAAAGGGGCGGGAGGGATAAGCTCCTACAATGAGCAGTTCTTC. This encodes CASSQEKGAGGISSYNEQFF. This chain connects TRBV4-1 to TRBJ2-1, with 9 bases lining up with TRBD2. Germline V gene sequence: CDR1 MGHRA, CDR2 YSYEKL. The junction had 12 bases not matched to a gene; V was cut back by 0 bases and J by 0 bases. This CDR3 is 20 amino acids long.

The chain has TRBV5-4 and TRBJ2-1; TRBD2 matches at 8 bases. Per germline, CDR1 SGHNT and CDR2 YYREEE (reference sequence). The CDR3 contains 15 residues. With 1 base clipped from V and 3 bases from J, the junction kept 3 bases outside the gene matches. The CDR3 nucleotides read TGTGCCAGCAGCTTGTCCGGGACTAGCTACAATGAGCAGTTCTTC. As protein: CASSLSGTSYNEQFF.

The chain has TRBV4-3 and TRBJ1-2; D perhaps matches TRBD1 (5 bases). Germline CDR1 is LGHNA and CDR2 is YSLEER. The CDR3 totals 16 residues. V lost 1 base, J lost 8 bases, and 20 bases lay in between. The CDR3 loop reads CASSQAVSAGYGGYTF. The CDR3 nucleotides are TGCGCCAGCAGCCAAGCTGTGTCGGCAGGGTACGGAGGCTACACCTTC.

V gene TRBV30 combines with J gene TRBJ2-2; 7 nucleotides align to TRBD2. This CDR3 has 15 residues. V lost 2 bases and J lost 4; bases outside the gene matches: 7. Germline V gene data show CDR1 as GTSNPN and CDR2 as SVGIG (reference sequence). CDR3 in DNA: TGTGCCTGGAGTCGGGGACTAATCGGCACCGGGGAGCTGTTTTTT. It encodes CAWSRGLIGTGELFF.

The rearrangement uses TRBV5-4 and TRBJ2-7; D perhaps matches TRBD2 (5 bases). CDR1 SGHNT and CDR2 YYREEE come from the germline V gene (reference sequence). The CDR3 has 16 residues. With 4 bases removed from V and 5 bases from J, the gap between germline ends came to 22 bases. CDR3 in DNA: TGTGCCAGCAGCGGAAACACTGGAGGAACGACTGACGAGCAGTACTTC. Its translation: CASSGNTGGTTDEQYF.